This T cell receptor beta chain came from a study of cytomegalovirus exposure and HLA in healthy donors. The PCR made use of 60 Vbeta and 13 Jbeta primers. TCRdb's copy holds only in-frame clones and misses some; the assay was immunoSEQ multiplex PCR. In the table there are tens of thousands of clones, roughly 78% of which are singletons. V shed 3 bases and J shed 0 bases, with 13 bases lying between them. Per the germline V gene, CDR1 is SGHDN and CDR2 is FVKESK. The CDR3 is 16 residues long. Sample: PBMCs. The rearrangement uses TRBV14 and TRBJ2-3, with D uncertain. This clonotype was obtained from a man aged 30 to 45 in good health and CMV-seronegative. The DNA of the CDR3 is TGTGCCAGCAGCCACTTTCGGGTCTCTAGCACAGATACGCAGTATTTT. This translates into CASSHFRVSSTDTQYF.